The clone carrying this TCR beta chain occurred a few times. Its antigen remains unidentified. This same CDR3 is encoded by further DNA sequences in the sample. This CDR3 contains 13 residues. Germline lookup yields CDR1 SEHNR and CDR2 FQNEAQ (reference sequence). Trimming pared 2 bases from V and 1 base from J, leaving 6 bases between. Here immunoSEQ multiplex PCR was the method, and the copy in TCRdb shows in-frame clones only, minus some. The profile shows 50,000 to 75,000 clones, around 78% of them singletons. Specified time point: baseline pretreatment blood. Treatment of the sample: 15 Gy SBRT to primary tumor, nephrectomy 4 weeks later. Radiation-treated patients gave blood at baseline, week 2 and week 4. The patient's renal cell carcinoma had clear cell pathology. This entry is derived from a study of radiation and T cells in renal cell carcinoma. Regarding the study as a whole: Pretreatment tumor biopsies were lacking, so baseline clonotypes are unknown. Top tumor clonotypes rose in blood 2 weeks post-radiation, then contracted.

The sequence came from a man between 60 and 70 years old with renal cell carcinoma. The source material was blood, sampled from a patient whose treatment included radiotherapy and nephrectomy. The rearrangement links TRBV7-9 to TRBJ2-7; D not resolved. The CDR3 nucleotides are TGTGCCAGCAGCTTACCGGGTTCCTACGAGCAGTACTTC. The encoded protein is CASSLPGSYEQYF.